This T cell receptor beta chain emerged from a study of blood T cell repertoires in COVID-19. The CDR3 runs 14 residues. The V end lost 6 bases, the J end lost 8 bases, and 17 bases lay between the germline ends. Germline assignment: CDR1 MNHEY and CDR2 SMNVEV (reference sequence). Participant age was roughly 18 to 89 years, and participants resided in fewer than 25 US areas. As originally analysed: Counts of nucleated cells, estimated from reference gene primer amplification, were obtained. Using immunoSEQ multiplex PCR, the repertoire was profiled, and TCRdb retains in-frame clones only, with some absent. V and J calls and clone size come straight from that table; D and trimming were deduced from the DNA. The table shows 150,000 to 200,000 clones, with about 88% occurring only once.

V gene TRBV27 combines with J gene TRBJ1-5, with no clear D. What was sequenced was PBMCs or T cells enriched from blood (not recorded which). The receptor was derived from a woman in her 40s in a cohort exposed to, infected with or recovered from COVID-19 (not recorded which). CDR3 coding DNA: TGTGCCAGCAGCCAGGAGCCTCCGAGGGAGCCCCAGCATTTT. This codes for CASSQEPPREPQHF.